This T cell receptor beta chain was recorded in a study of shared clonotypes between healthy human individuals. Points from the study as a whole: Rarefaction analysis demonstrated incomplete sorted-subset sequencing notwithstanding large depth. The study drew on few donors, limiting represented genetic and exposure-history diversity.

The V gene end was trimmed by 1 base and the J gene end by 3 bases; junction bases not matched to a gene: 3. CDR1 and CDR2 from the germline V gene are SGDLS and YYNGEE. This CDR3 comprises 14 residues. Deep-level running was used for the assay. Sequencing used immunoSEQ multiplex PCR; TCRdb keeps in-frame clones, though not all of them. The table has roughly 2.4 million clones, 90% to 96% seen once. As to this clone: Its target is unknown.

This receptor was obtained from a man between 18 and 29 years old in good health. Sequencing used naive CD4+ T cells sorted from blood. Subset described: CD45RA+ positively selected. This chain uses TRBV9 with TRBJ2-5, with 7 bases aligning to TRBD1. CDR3 nucleotides: TGTGCCAGCAGCGTAACCGGGACAGAAGAGACCCAGTACTTC. It is translated as CASSVTGTEETQYF.